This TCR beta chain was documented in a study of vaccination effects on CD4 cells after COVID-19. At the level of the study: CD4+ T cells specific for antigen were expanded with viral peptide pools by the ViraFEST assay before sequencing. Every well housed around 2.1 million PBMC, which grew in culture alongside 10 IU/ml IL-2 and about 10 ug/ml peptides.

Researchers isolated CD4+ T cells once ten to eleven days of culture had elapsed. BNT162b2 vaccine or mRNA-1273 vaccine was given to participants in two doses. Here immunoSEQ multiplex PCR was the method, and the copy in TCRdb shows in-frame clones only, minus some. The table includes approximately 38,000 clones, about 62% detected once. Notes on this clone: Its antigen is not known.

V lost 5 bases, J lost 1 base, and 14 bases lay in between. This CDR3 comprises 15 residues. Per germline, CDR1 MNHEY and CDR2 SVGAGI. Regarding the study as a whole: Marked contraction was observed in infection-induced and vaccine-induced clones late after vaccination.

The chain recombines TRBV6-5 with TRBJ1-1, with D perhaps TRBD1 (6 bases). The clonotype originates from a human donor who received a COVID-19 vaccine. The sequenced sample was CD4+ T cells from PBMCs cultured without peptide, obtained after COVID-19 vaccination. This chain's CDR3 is CASSTPQGSNTEAFF. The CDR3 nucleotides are TGTGCCAGCAGTACCCCCCAGGGGTCGAACACTGAAGCTTTCTTT.